The 24 T cell receptor beta chains below were found in one sample sequenced in a study of shared clonotypes between healthy human individuals (dated by TCRdb to 2019 to 2021). Receptor libraries were prepared by the immunoSEQ multiplex PCR assay. The table comes from immuneACCESS by way of TCRdb, which keeps in-frame sequences with V and J called. Part of the clones is missing from these tables; in studies checked, under half for an unresolved V gene and the rest for unknown reasons. This sample lists 180,000 or so clones; approximately 92% were detected once. The ten top clones hold around 0.072% of the sample. Sequenced sample: naive CD4+ T cells sorted from blood. Interpreted using the paper, the cell subset or site label stands for: CD45RA+ positively selected. Receptors were obtained from a woman in her twenties or thirties in good health.

This chain joins TRBV5-1 and TRBJ2-7, with TRBD2 matching 12 bases. CDR1 is SGHRS, CDR2 YFSETQ, per germline. CDR3 length equals 17 residues. V gave up 4 bases and J gave up 1 base; unmatched junction bases: 9. The CDR3 sequence: CASSMTSGSPLSYEQYF. The DNA of the CDR3 is TGCGCCAGCAGCATGACTAGCGGGAGCCCCCTGTCCTACGAGCAGTACTTC. The variable domain in full, with the rest retrieved from reference TRBV5-1 and TRBJ2-7, is KAGVTQTPRYLIKTRGQQVTLSCSPISGHRSVSWYQQTPGQGLQFLFEYFSETQRNKGNFPGRFSGRQFSNSRSEMNVSTLELGDSALYLCASSMTSGSPLSYEQYFGPGTRLTVT.

The chain links TRBV29-1 to TRBJ2-5, with 9 nucleotides matching TRBD1. The CDR3 is 12 residues long. Germline V gene sequence: CDR1 SQVTM, CDR2 ANQGSEA. The ends lost 6 bases at V and 5 bases at J; junction bases unmatched: 4. DNA for the CDR3: TGCAGCGTACAGGGGGCCGGGGAGACCCAGTACTTC. This gives the protein CSVQGAGETQYF. Complete variable domain (other parts from reference TRBV29-1 and TRBJ2-5): SAVISQKPSRDICQRGTSLTIQCQVDSQVTMMFWYRQQPGQSLTLIATANQGSEATYESGFVIDKFPISRPNLTFSTLTVSNMSPEDSSIYLCSVQGAGETQYFGPGTRLLVL.

V is TRBV18 and J is TRBJ1-1; D perhaps matches TRBD1 (6 bases). Trimming pared 5 bases from V and 8 bases from J, leaving 15 bases between. There are 13 residues in the CDR3. CDR1 KGHSH and CDR2 LQKENI come from the germline V gene. CDR3 bases: TGTGCCAGCTCATCGGGGACACCCGTAGAAGCTTTCTTT. This sequence encodes CASSSGTPVEAFF.

V is TRBV28 and J is TRBJ2-1; no clear D gene. V gave up 6 bases and J gave up 9 bases, with 12 bases separating them. The CDR3 has 12 amino acids. The germline CDR1 and CDR2 sequences are MDHEN and SYDVKM. The CDR3 here is CASSRRVGEQFF. As DNA, the CDR3 is TGTGCCAGCAGCAGACGGGTTGGTGAGCAGTTCTTC.

The V gene is TRBV6-5, the J gene TRBJ1-4; D ambiguous. V was clipped by 0 bases and J by 3 bases, with 5 bases between them. CDR3 length equals 14 residues. Germline values: CDR1 MNHEY, CDR2 SVGAGI. The CDR3 reads CASSYSSPNEKLFF. The CDR3 nucleotides read TGTGCCAGCAGTTACTCATCCCCTAATGAAAAACTGTTTTTT.

The CDR3 DNA reads TGTGCCAGCAGCGTAGAGAGCGGGAGTCTGTACGAGCAGTACTTC. As protein: CASSVESGSLYEQYF. The chain has TRBV9 and TRBJ2-7; 8 bases match TRBD2. CDR1 and CDR2 from the germline V gene are SGDLS and YYNGEE. Trimming removed 0 bases from V and 4 bases from J; junction bases left unmatched: 6. The CDR3 has 15 residues.

The J gene is TRBJ2-2, the V gene TRBV6-5; TRBD2 matches 11 bases. The J segment lost 5 bases and the V segment lost 4 bases, leaving 6 bases of the junction unmatched. The germline CDR1 and CDR2 sequences are MNHEY and SVGAGI. The CDR3 length is 16 residues. The CDR3 DNA reads TGTGCCAGCAGTTTGACTAGCGGGGTCGGGACCGGGGAGCTGTTTTTT. Protein: CASSLTSGVGTGELFF.

The rearrangement links TRBV28 to TRBJ1-2, with TRBD1 as a possible D gene (6 bases). The CDR3 is 11 amino acids. Trimming pared 3 bases from V and 8 bases from J, leaving 7 bases between. The germline gives CDR1 MDHEN, CDR2 SYDVKM. The CDR3 sequence: CASSLGAGYTF. DNA of the CDR3: TGTGCCAGCAGTTTGGGGGCCGGCTACACCTTC.

The chain carries TRBV28 and TRBJ1-5, with a tentative D call TRBD1 (6 bases). CDR3 length: 14 amino acids. Germline V CDR1 and CDR2: MDHEN, SYDVKM. V gave up 7 bases and J gave up 4 bases, with 14 bases separating them. The CDR3 DNA reads as TGTGCCAGCACTACCGGGACAACAAATCAGCCCCAGCATTTT. Translated: CASTTGTTNQPQHF.

V usage is TRBV18 and J usage is TRBJ2-1, with 9 bases fitting TRBD2. The germline V gene encodes CDR1 KGHSH and CDR2 LQKENI. The junction had 9 bases not matched to a gene; V was cut back by 3 bases and J by 6 bases. The CDR3 spans 16 residues. The CDR3: CASSPFRAGGPNEQFF. The CDR3 nucleotides are TGTGCCAGCTCACCGTTTCGGGCGGGAGGGCCCAATGAGCAGTTCTTC.

The chain has TRBV28 and TRBJ2-2; 7 nucleotides agree with TRBD1. Trimming cost V 2 bases and J 4 bases; bases outside gene matches: 4. The length of the CDR3 is 15 residues. The V gene's germline CDR1 is MDHEN and CDR2 SYDVKM. CDR3 bases: TGTGCCAGCAGTTTAGTAGGGGGCTTCACCGGGGAGCTGTTTTTT. This translates into CASSLVGGFTGELFF.

The chain combines TRBV10-2 with TRBJ2-7; 11 bases are shared with TRBD1. Germline values: CDR1 WSHSY, CDR2 SAAADI. This CDR3 spans 13 amino acids. Trimming took 8 bases from V and 4 from J; bases not matched to a gene: 4. The CDR3 loop is CASRTGGGYEQYF. The CDR3 DNA reads TGCGCCAGCCGGACAGGGGGCGGTTACGAGCAGTACTTC.

This clone has just one count. V gene TRBV28 combines with J gene TRBJ2-2; 7 positions match TRBD1. Germline trimming cut 6 bases from V and 7 bases from J; bases unmatched to any gene: 2. CDR3 length: 12 residues. Per germline, CDR1 MDHEN and CDR2 SYDVKM. Here the CDR3 reads CASRQGNGELFF. The CDR3 DNA sequence: TGTGCCAGCAGACAGGGGAACGGGGAGCTGTTTTTT.

The chain carries TRBV28 and TRBJ1-1, with TRBD1 identical over 9 bases. V shed 6 bases and J 3 bases; nucleotides not matched to a gene: 8. The CDR3 length is 15 residues. Germline values: CDR1 MDHEN, CDR2 SYDVKM. The CDR3 sequence: CASRSQGAGDTEAFF. The CDR3, as DNA: TGTGCCAGCAGATCACAGGGGGCGGGGGACACTGAAGCTTTCTTT.

This chain uses TRBV10-3 with TRBJ2-5; D tentatively reads TRBD1 or TRBD2 (6 bases each). Germline V gene sequence: CDR1 ENHRY, CDR2 SYGVKD. The CDR3 length is 14 residues. V was clipped by 3 bases and J by 6 bases, with 14 bases between them. CDR3 bases: TGTGCCATCAGTGAAGGGCAGGGGAGGCAGACCCAGTACTTC. It specifies CAISEGQGRQTQYF.

CDR3 residues: CASSLGTSAWGDTQYF. CDR3 bases: TGTGCCAGCAGCTTAGGGACTAGCGCCTGGGGAGATACGCAGTATTTT. The chain couples TRBV11-3 to TRBJ2-3, with 9 bases fitting TRBD2. The germline gives CDR1 SGHNT, CDR2 YENEEA. J lost 5 bases, V lost 1 base, and 7 bases had no gene match. The CDR3 sequence is 16 residues long.

The chain links TRBV15 to TRBJ1-2, with 8 bases identical to TRBD1. The germline V gene encodes CDR1 LNHNV and CDR2 YYDKDF (reference sequence). This CDR3 is built from 14 residues. After removal of 6 bases from V and 7 bases from J, the junction contained 10 bases not matched to a gene. CDR3 coding DNA: TGTGCCACCAGAGAACCTGGACAGGGCGGTGGCTACACCTTC. The encoded protein is CATREPGQGGGYTF.

The chain joins TRBV6-4 to TRBJ2-5, with D uncertain. Gene TRBJ2-7 matches the end of the DNA better, so the J call may be wrong. CDR1 and CDR2 (germline): MRHNA, SNTAGT. The CDR3 extends over 14 amino acids. The CDR3 sequence: CASSVHGQAYEQYF. The CDR3 nucleotides are TGTGCCAGCAGTGTTCATGGGCAGGCCTACGAGCAGTACTTC.

The V call is TRBV28, the J call TRBJ1-1, with 8 nucleotides matching TRBD1. Germline trimming cut 6 bases from V and 1 base from J; bases unmatched to any gene: 7. The CDR3 is 15 amino acids. The germline V gene encodes CDR1 MDHEN and CDR2 SYDVKM. The CDR3 reads CASRPFGQGNTEAFF. The CDR3 nucleotides read TGTGCCAGCAGGCCTTTTGGACAGGGGAACACTGAAGCTTTCTTT.

The V and J genes are TRBV7-9 and TRBJ1-5; a possible D gene is TRBD1 (6 bases). Germline assignment: CDR1 SEHNR and CDR2 FQNEAQ (reference sequence). This CDR3 contains 15 residues. V lost 1 base and J 6 bases, leaving 13 bases between the germline ends. DNA of the CDR3: TGTGCCAGCAGCTTAGTAGGGGGGAGGACTCAGCCCCAGCATTTT. It yields the protein CASSLVGGRTQPQHF.

The CDR3: CASSPISGGGDTEAFF. The CDR3 nucleotides read TGTGCCAGCTCACCAATCTCCGGGGGTGGGGACACTGAAGCTTTCTTT. This chain links TRBV18 with TRBJ1-1; TRBD1 might be the D (5 bases). This CDR3 has 16 amino acids. The V and J ends lost 2 bases and 3 bases respectively, with 16 bases between them. Germline CDR1 reads KGHSH; CDR2 reads LQKENI.

The CDR3 spells CASSPPTLGYEQYF. DNA of the CDR3: TGTGCCAGCTCACCACCGACGTTGGGCTACGAGCAGTACTTC. The chain couples TRBV18 to TRBJ2-7; unclear D gene. The germline V and J ends were trimmed by 0 bases and 3 bases, with 9 bases remaining between them. In germline, CDR1 is KGHSH, CDR2 LQKENI. This CDR3 is built from 14 residues.

V usage is TRBV19 and J usage is TRBJ2-1; TRBD2 aligns across 9 bases. The V segment lost 2 bases and the J segment 1 base; nucleotides outside the gene matches: 3. The germline gives CDR1 LNHDA, CDR2 SQIVND (reference sequence). The CDR3 contains 16 residues. The CDR3 is CASSIRREGSYNEQFF. The CDR3 nucleotides are TGTGCCAGTAGTATAAGGCGGGAGGGATCCTACAATGAGCAGTTCTTC.

J is TRBJ2-7 and V is TRBV19, with TRBD2 matching 7 bases. Germline V lookup: CDR1 LNHDA, CDR2 SQIVND (reference sequence). V lost 4 bases and J lost 6; bases outside the gene matches: 9. The CDR3 is 14 amino acids. DNA for the CDR3: TGTGCCAGTAGTAACCAGCGGGATTCTCGCGAGCAGTACTTC. Translating it yields CASSNQRDSREQYF.